These 20 T cell receptor beta chains were sequenced from one sample in a study of blood T cell repertoires in COVID-19. Sequencing was performed with immunoSEQ multiplex PCR; in TCRdb, only in-frame clones are kept and a portion is missing. The sample carries 150,000 or so clones, around 73% recorded once. Sequencing was performed on peripheral blood. The source of these receptors is a woman in her forties or fifties with active or convalescent COVID-19.

The rearrangement links TRBV9 to TRBJ1-2; D not resolved. Trimming cost V 0 bases and J 3 bases, with 12 bases left between them. Germline V gene lookup returns CDR1 SGDLS and CDR2 YYNGEE. The CDR3 extends over 15 amino acids. The CDR3 DNA reads as TGTGCCAGCAGCGTAGCCGGGTTAGGTCACTATGGCTACACCTTC. Translating it yields CASSVAGLGHYGYTF.

The V and J genes are TRBV6-2 or TRBV6-3 and TRBJ2-1; 10 bases align to TRBD2. This CDR3 comprises 15 residues. The V gene end was trimmed by 0 bases and the J gene end by 6 bases; junction bases not matched to a gene: 2. CDR1 is MNHEY, CDR2 SVGEGT, per germline. This CDR3 is CASSYSTSGANEQFF. Written as DNA, the CDR3 is TGTGCCAGCAGTTACTCAACTAGCGGGGCCAATGAGCAGTTCTTC.

The chain combines TRBV7-8 with TRBJ2-3; 13 nucleotides line up with TRBD2. The germline V gene encodes CDR1 SGHVS and CDR2 FQNEAQ. With 5 bases clipped from V and 3 bases from J, the junction kept 8 bases outside the gene matches. The CDR3 totals 17 residues. CDR3 nucleotide sequence: TGTGCCAGCAGCGGACTAGCGGGAGTAGGGGGAACAGATACGCAGTATTTT. Encoded protein: CASSGLAGVGGTDTQYF. The entire variable domain, with the rest obtained from reference TRBV7-8 and TRBJ2-3, is as follows: GAGVSQSPRYKVAKRGQDVALRCDPISGHVSLFWYQQALGQGPEFLTYFQNEAQLDKSGLPSDRFFAERPEGSVSTLKIQRTQQEDSAVYLCASSGLAGVGGTDTQYFGPGTRLTVL.

V and J are TRBV9 and TRBJ1-2, with D unclear. Germline V gene data show CDR1 as SGDLS and CDR2 as YYNGEE. This CDR3 region has 15 residues. The ends were cut back, 4 bases at V and 0 bases at J, with 13 bases in the middle. The DNA of the CDR3 is TGTGCCAGCAGCCCCTCTATAGACACTAACTATGGCTACACCTTC. Residues: CASSPSIDTNYGYTF. The entire variable domain, with the rest obtained from reference TRBV9 and TRBJ1-2, is as follows: DSGVTQTPKHLITATGQRVTLRCSPRSGDLSVYWYQQSLDQGLQFLIQYYNGEERAKGNILERFSAQQFPDLHSELNLSSLELGDSALYFCASSPSIDTNYGYTFGSGTRLTVV.

The chain carries TRBV4-3 and TRBJ2-2; 11 bases map to TRBD2. V dropped 1 base and J dropped 1; count of bases not matched to a gene: 5. Germline V gene sequence: CDR1 LGHNA, CDR2 YSLEER. CDR3 length equals 18 residues. CDR3 sequence reads: CASSQAATSGGNTGELFF. CDR3 nucleotide sequence: TGCGCCAGCAGCCAAGCGGCCACTAGCGGGGGGAACACCGGGGAGCTGTTTTTT.

The V call is TRBV11-2, the J call TRBJ2-1, with D possibly being TRBD2 (6 bases). Germline V CDR1 and CDR2: SGHAT, FQNNGV. The CDR3 is 15 amino acids. V was cut by 3 bases and J by 9 bases, with 18 bases left in between. This CDR3 reads CASSLEGDFTFEQFF. CDR3 DNA sequence: TGTGCCAGCAGCTTGGAGGGAGACTTTACTTTTGAGCAGTTCTTC. The whole variable domain, filled in from reference TRBV11-2 and TRBJ2-1, reads EAGVAQSPRYKIIEKRQSVAFWCNPISGHATLYWYQQILGQGPKLLIQFQNNGVVDDSQLPKDRFSAERLKGVDSTLKIQPAKLEDSAVYLCASSLEGDFTFEQFFGPGTRLTVL.

The V call is TRBV6-5, the J call TRBJ2-2; 8 bases match TRBD1. The germline gives CDR1 MNHEY, CDR2 SVGAGI. CDR3 length: 15 residues. Trimming removed 7 bases from V and 3 bases from J; junction bases left unmatched: 7. The CDR3, as DNA: TGTGCCAGCATCAGGACAGGGCTAGACACCGGGGAGCTGTTTTTT. This encodes CASIRTGLDTGELFF.

The V call is TRBV11-3, the J call TRBJ1-1; D is unclear. V was trimmed by 0 bases and J by 7 bases, leaving 15 bases between them. Germline V CDR1 and CDR2: SGHNT, YENEEA. The CDR3 totals 15 residues. The CDR3 DNA sequence: TGTGCCAGCAGCTTAGATAACCGGTATGGTCGTGAAGCTTTCTTT. Its translation is CASSLDNRYGREAFF.

In this sample, this clone turned up a few times. The V call is TRBV12-5, the J call TRBJ1-5, with 7 nucleotides matching TRBD1. Germline V lookup: CDR1 LGHNT, CDR2 FRNRAP. CDR3 length: 15 amino acids. V trimming: 3 bases; J trimming: 3 bases; junction bases outside the gene matches: 5. CDR3 nucleotide sequence: TGTGCTAGTGGTTTCCCGGACAGGACCAATCAGCCCCAGCATTTT. Translation: CASGFPDRTNQPQHF.

The rearrangement joins TRBV9 to TRBJ2-7; D is unresolved. This CDR3 spans 13 amino acids. Looked up from germline, CDR1 is SGDLS and CDR2 is YYNGEE. V gave up 4 bases and J gave up 0 bases, with 8 bases separating them. The CDR3 loop is CASSPLSSYEQYF. The DNA of the CDR3 is TGTGCCAGCAGCCCTCTTAGCTCCTACGAGCAGTACTTC.

The chain links TRBV4-3 to TRBJ2-5; tentatively, D is TRBD1 (6 bases). V was clipped by 0 bases and J by 5 bases, with 13 bases between them. Germline CDR1 and CDR2: LGHNA and YSLEER. CDR3 size: 15 residues. This CDR3 reads CASSQDGLRGETQYF. CDR3 DNA: TGCGCCAGCAGCCAAGATGGGCTTAGGGGGGAGACCCAGTACTTC.

J is TRBJ1-4 and V is TRBV4-3; 8 nucleotides match TRBD1. There are 15 residues in the CDR3. Unmatched junction bases numbered 5, after V lost 2 bases and J lost 6 bases. Germline loops: CDR1 LGHNA, CDR2 YSLEER. For the CDR3, the DNA is TGCGCCAGCAGCCAATCGGGACAGGCTCATGAAAAACTGTTTTTT. Translated: CASSQSGQAHEKLFF.

The chain employs TRBV5-1 and TRBJ2-1; D gene uncertain. The germline V gene encodes CDR1 SGHRS and CDR2 YFSETQ. V shed 0 bases and J shed 8 bases, with 12 bases lying between them. The CDR3 extends over 14 amino acids. The CDR3, as DNA: TGCGCCAGCAGCTTGGGCTCCCGAGGCCATGAGCAGTTCTTC. Its protein product is CASSLGSRGHEQFF. Combining the CDR3 with reference TRBV5-1 and TRBJ2-1 gives the whole variable domain KAGVTQTPRYLIKTRGQQVTLSCSPISGHRSVSWYQQTPGQGLQFLFEYFSETQRNKGNFPGRFSGRQFSNSRSEMNVSTLELGDSALYLCASSLGSRGHEQFFGPGTRLTVL.

This clone was counted only a few times. V and J are TRBV14 and TRBJ2-3, with TRBD2 as a possible D gene (5 bases). The CDR3 covers 16 residues. Trimming removed 6 bases at V and 7 bases at J, with 23 bases between. Germline CDR1 and CDR2: SGHDN and FVKESK. DNA for the CDR3: TGTGCCAGCAGTATCTCCGTGGGAGTTGCCGAAAATACGCAGTATTTT. Its protein is CASSISVGVAENTQYF.

This chain joins TRBV15 and TRBJ1-5, with D possibly matching TRBD1 (5 bases). Trimming removed 7 bases from V and 4 bases from J, with 14 bases in between. Per germline, CDR1 LNHNV and CDR2 YYDKDF (reference sequence). The CDR3 sequence is 14 residues long. The CDR3 sequence is CATTARGENQPQHF. The CDR3 DNA follows: TGTGCCACCACCGCTCGGGGGGAGAATCAGCCCCAGCATTTT.

A few counts support this clone. One end of the junction is discordant with germline, which a read error may explain. The chain recombines TRBV7-7 with TRBJ2-2; 8 positions match TRBD1. Germline V gene data show CDR1 as SSHAT and CDR2 as FNYEAQ (reference sequence). CDR3 length equals 15 residues. The DNA of the CDR3 is TGTGCTAGCAGGCCGACGACAGGGGTCAGCGGGGAGCTGTTTTTT. Translation gives CASRPTTGVSGELFF.

This clone was observed a handful of times. The chain couples TRBV12-1 to TRBJ1-2. TRBV12-1 is recorded as a pseudogene. CDR3 length: 15 amino acids. CDR3 sequence reads: CASSLEGPAWEGYTF. CDR3 bases: TGTGCCAGCAGCTTGGAGGGGCCCGCGTGGGAGGGCTACACCTTC.

The chain carries TRBV7-2 and TRBJ2-2, with 12 bases matching TRBD2. From germline, CDR1 is SGHTA and CDR2 FQGNSA. The CDR3 is made up of 17 amino acids. With V trimmed by 0 bases and J by 6 bases, 5 bases remained unmatched. The CDR3 here is CASSLARLAGGPGELFF. CDR3 nucleotide sequence: TGTGCCAGCAGCTTAGCGCGGCTAGCGGGGGGGCCCGGGGAGCTGTTTTTT.

The CDR3 sequence: CASSLGGQPGTGELFF. CDR3 DNA sequence: TGCGCCAGCAGCTTGGGGGGACAACCGGGCACCGGGGAGCTGTTTTTT. The rearrangement links TRBV5-1 to TRBJ2-2, with D possibly TRBD1 on 6 matching bases. CDR1 and CDR2 (germline): SGHRS, YFSETQ. The V end was cut by 0 bases, the J end by 4 bases, with 13 bases between. There are 16 residues in the CDR3.

V and J are TRBV7-3 and TRBJ2-7; 12 bases line up with TRBD1. The V segment lost 5 bases and the J segment 2 bases; nucleotides outside the gene matches: 4. CDR1 is SGHTA, CDR2 FQGTGA, per germline. The CDR3 length is 15 residues. CDR3 in amino acids: CASSQGTGGPYEQYF. Here the CDR3 DNA reads TGTGCCAGCAGCCAAGGGACAGGGGGCCCCTACGAGCAGTACTTC.